This T cell receptor beta chain comes out of a study of blood T cell repertoires in COVID-19 (dated by TCRdb to 2019 to 2021). Some background on the complete study: The collaborator samples originated in the United States, Italy and Spain and spanned the acute and convalescent phases of COVID-19. The repertoires were released in a freely available public database intended as a resource for research on the immune response to SARS-CoV-2. The prospective study material was composed of cDNA or gDNA derived from T cells, B-cell-depleted T cells, or PBMCs. Where available, HLA class I and class II types were obtained from metadata supplied by the sample provider rather than from assay-based typing. Sample metadata almost always included a de-identified subject ID, COVID-19 status, age in years and sex. Samples were obtained from the ongoing ImmuneRACE study (first 160 participants) and from over a thousand subjects provided by 6 global collaborators. Subjects who had been exposed to COVID-19, were actively infected with it, or had recovered from it provided the deeply sampled blood TCRbeta repertoires that made up the dataset. Study-wide findings and limitations: How much clinical and demographic metadata was included differed by source and by participant, and the metadata was provided uncurated.

The immunoSEQ Assay, a bias-controlled multiplex PCR, was used to amplify TCRbeta CDR3 regions from genomic DNA. The original methods were these. Nucleated cell counts per sample were estimated from amplification of reference gene primers within the assay. To quantify the absolute abundance of each unique TCRbeta CDR3 rearrangement, sequence reads were collapsed and filtered. For each sample, productive Simpson clonality was calculated as the square root of Simpson's diversity index over productive rearrangements. Here the immuneACCESS table is served through TCRdb, limited to in-frame sequences with V and J called. Missing clones are a known gap in these copies; in checked studies unresolved V genes cover under half, and the rest lacks a known reason. For V, J and clone size, that table is used; D and trimming come from the DNA. Present in this sample are about 150,000 clones, roughly 81% of which were seen just once. Clones ranked in the top ten supply more than 6.5% of the sample.

In Seattle, one collaborating source enrolled patients while the infection was active and tracked those patients longitudinally over the course of disease. Each collaborating institution followed its own protocols to collect whole blood in K2EDTA tubes. Collaborator samples were shipped for TCRbeta analysis as frozen whole blood, isolated PBMCs, or DNA extracted from either sample type. Notes on this clone: Its cognate antigen has yet to be identified. Within one base of it there is no much larger clone, and no base qualities were kept.

The source material was peripheral blood. The clonotype comes from a woman in her sixties or seventies with COVID-19, enrolled during active disease.

For the CDR3, the sequence is CASGLSSGTALNNEQFF. The base sequence is TGTGCTAGTGGTTTGTCCTCCGGGACAGCTCTCAACAATGAGCAGTTCTTC. This chain joins TRBV12-5 to TRBJ2-1; TRBD1 lines up with 7 middle nucleotides. V lost 2 bases and J lost 5 bases, and the count of bases not matched to a germline gene is 12. The CDR3 measures 17 amino acids from cysteine to phenylalanine. Just the 51-base CDR3 DNA is kept, in frame starting at base 1. CDR1 and CDR2 are read off the germline V gene as LGHNT and FRNRAP.